Listed below are T cell receptor beta chains from one sample, sequenced in a study of blood T cell repertoires in COVID-19. Using immunoSEQ multiplex PCR, the repertoire was profiled, and TCRdb retains in-frame clones only, with some absent. Of fewer than 45,000 clones in the sample, 70% to 90% are singletons; the top ten hold 4.8%. The sample taken for sequencing was peripheral blood. These receptors all stem from a man aged 50 to 59 with active COVID-19. The CDR3 runs from the conserved cysteine through the conserved F or W. D genes are given only for firm matches. Some rows mark clone size as missing; the rest say once, few, many or name a class of expanded clone.

TRBD2	TRBV4-2	TRBJ2-7	NA	CASSQVVSGGGEQYF	TGTGCCAGCAGCCAAGTCGTTAGCGGGGGGGGCGAGCAGTACTTC
NA	TRBV19	TRBJ2-5	NA	CASSWADQETQYF	TGTGCCAGTAGTTGGGCAGACCAAGAGACCCAGTACTTC
TRBD1	TRBV19	TRBJ2-6	once	CASGSWDSPSGANVLTF	TGTGCCAGTGGCAGCTGGGACAGCCCCTCTGGGGCCAACGTCCTGACTTTC
TRBD1	TRBV5-4	TRBJ1-4	NA	CASSLDRGQNEKLFF	TGTGCCAGCAGCTTGGACAGGGGCCAAAATGAAAAACTGTTTTTT
NA	TRBV6-5	TRBJ1-3	once	CASSYALGNTIYF	TGTGCCAGCAGTTACGCACTCGGAAACACCATATATTTT
NA	TRBV24-1	TRBJ1-2	NA	CATSDLKGLHGYTF	TGTGCCACCAGTGATTTGAAGGGGTTGCATGGCTACACCTTC
TRBD2	TRBV9	TRBJ2-3	NA	CASSVGSGASTDTQYF	TGTGCCAGCAGCGTAGGGAGCGGGGCTAGCACAGATACGCAGTATTTT
TRBD2	TRBV5-8	TRBJ2-4	NA	CASSLTRTSGGAENIQYF	TGTGCCAGCAGCTTGACCAGGACTAGCGGGGGGGCCGAAAACATTCAGTACTTC
TRBD1	TRBV6-5	TRBJ2-5	NA	CASSVTFDRDETQYF	TGTGCCAGCAGCGTAACCTTCGACAGGGATGAGACCCAGTACTTC
TRBD1	TRBV27	TRBJ1-1	NA	CASSQIRDRVSEAFF	TGTGCCAGCAGTCAGATCCGGGACAGGGTTTCTGAAGCTTTCTTT
NA	TRBV27	TRBJ1-6	once	CASSFLNSPLHF	TGTGCCAGCAGTTTTCTTAATTCACCCCTCCACTTT
TRBD2	TRBV2	TRBJ2-2	NA	CASSGLAGGAGELFF	TGTGCCAGCAGCGGACTAGCGGGGGGTGCCGGGGAGCTGTTTTTT
NA	TRBV6-5	TRBJ2-1	NA	CASSRTTAANGQFF	TGTGCCAGCAGCCGAACTACTGCAGCCAATGGGCAGTTCTTC
NA	TRBV6-5	TRBJ1-5	NA	CASRPLRGSNQPQHF	TGTGCCAGCAGACCACTCAGGGGAAGCAATCAGCCCCAGCATTTT
NA	TRBV10-2	TRBJ2-1	NA	CASTPLGGNNEQFF	TGCGCCAGCACTCCTCTTGGGGGGAACAATGAGCAGTTCTTC
TRBD1	TRBV7-7	TRBJ2-1	NA	CASSLGTGTYNEQFF	TGTGCCAGCAGCTTAGGGACAGGGACCTACAATGAGCAGTTCTTC
NA	TRBV10-3	TRBJ1-3	NA	CAISATESGNTIYF	TGTGCCATCAGCGCCACAGAGTCTGGAAACACCATATATTTT
NA	TRBV27	TRBJ1-4	once	CASSKKSGPAPNEKLFF	TGTGCCAGCAGCAAAAAAAGCGGGCCGGCCCCTAATGAAAAACTGTTTTTT
TRBD1	TRBV6-6	TRBJ1-5	NA	CASSPGTALQLNQPQHF	TGTGCCAGCAGTCCCGGGACAGCTCTTCAACTGAATCAGCCCCAGCATTTT
NA	TRBV27	TRBJ2-2	NA	CASRPDRNTGELFF	TGTGCCAGCAGGCCCGACAGAAACACCGGGGAGCTGTTTTTT
TRBD2	TRBV4-2	TRBJ2-3	NA	CASSQDGSSGVDTQYF	TGTGCCAGCAGCCAAGATGGGAGTAGCGGGGTAGATACGCAGTATTTT
TRBD1	TRBV5-1	TRBJ1-4	NA	CASSLRPGQGNEKLFF	TGCGCCAGCAGCCTCAGGCCGGGACAGGGGAATGAAAAACTGTTTTTT
NA	TRBV9	TRBJ2-7	NA	CASSVGAGQTYEQYF	TGTGCCAGCAGCGTAGGGGCGGGGCAGACCTACGAGCAGTACTTC
NA	TRBV7-9	TRBJ1-2	once	CASSLEGRALFGGYTF	TGTGCCAGCAGCTTAGAGGGCAGGGCCCTATTCGGGGGCTACACCTTC
TRBD1	TRBV27	TRBJ2-2	NA	CASSWAGGAGELFF	TGTGCCAGCAGTTGGGCAGGGGGCGCCGGGGAGCTGTTTTTT
NA	TRBV6-1	TRBJ2-1	NA	CASSEAVDYYNEQFF	TGTGCCAGCAGTGAAGCTGTGGACTACTACAATGAGCAGTTCTTC